This TCR beta chain was captured in a study of blood T cell repertoires in COVID-19. Background on the study: Italy, Spain and the United States were the sources of the convalescent and acute COVID-19 samples. The analysed material was cDNA or gDNA that came from T cells, B-cell-depleted T cells, or PBMCs.

This CDR3 is built from 16 residues. Trimming stripped 0 bases from V and 4 bases from J, with 16 bases between. CDR1 and CDR2 from the germline V gene are SGHKS and YYEKEE (reference sequence). Participants reported their clinical history, and cohort assignment relied on those reports. In Cohort 3, a recovered donor had either two negative PCRs, clearance, or symptom resolution. This table comes from immunoSEQ multiplex PCR, and its TCRdb copy is limited to in-frame clones, with some not included. The sample consists of roughly 230,000 clones, more than 65% of them appearing once. The sequence was obtained from a man between 45 and 60 years old who had recovered from COVID-19. This chain uses TRBV5-5 with TRBJ1-2; TRBD1 is a possible D gene (6 bases). Material: PBMCs or T cells enriched from blood (not recorded which). CDR3 region: CASSLAPLDRIYGYTF. The CDR3 DNA follows: TGTGCCAGCAGCTTGGCACCCCTTGACAGGATCTATGGCTACACCTTC.